This TCR beta chain emerged from a study of blood T cell repertoires in COVID-19. Produced via immunoSEQ multiplex PCR; TCRdb's table is partial and in-frame only. The repertoire consists of approximately 130,000 clones, with approximately 83% occurring once and the leading ten covering approximately 16%. This sequence was found in a woman in her forties or fifties who had recovered from COVID-19. The sequenced material came from peripheral blood.

CDR3 region: CASSGRTRMNTEAFF. The CDR3 region has the DNA TGTGCCAGCAGCGGAAGGACACGAATGAACACTGAAGCTTTCTTT. This chain links TRBV11-3 with TRBJ1-1; a possible D gene is TRBD1 (5 bases). Trimming stripped 5 bases from V and 0 bases from J, with 13 bases between. CDR1 is SGHNT and CDR2 is YENEEA in the germline V gene. The CDR3 has 15 amino acids.